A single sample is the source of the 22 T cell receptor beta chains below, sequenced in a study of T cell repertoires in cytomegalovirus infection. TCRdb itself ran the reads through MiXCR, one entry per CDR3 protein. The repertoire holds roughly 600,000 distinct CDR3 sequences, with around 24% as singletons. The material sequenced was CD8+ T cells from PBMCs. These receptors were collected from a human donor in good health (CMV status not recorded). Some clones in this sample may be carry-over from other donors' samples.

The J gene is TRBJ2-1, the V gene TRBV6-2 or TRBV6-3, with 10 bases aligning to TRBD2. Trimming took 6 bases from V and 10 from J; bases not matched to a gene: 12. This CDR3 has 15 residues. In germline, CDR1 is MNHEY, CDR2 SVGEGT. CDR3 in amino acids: CASSSVKRGGLEQFF. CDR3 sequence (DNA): TGTGCCAGCAGCTCCGTGAAGCGGGGGGGCCTCGAGCAGTTCTTC.

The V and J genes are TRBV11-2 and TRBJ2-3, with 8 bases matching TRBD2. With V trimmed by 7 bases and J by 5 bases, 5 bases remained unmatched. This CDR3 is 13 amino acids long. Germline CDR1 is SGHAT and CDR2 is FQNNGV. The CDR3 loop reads CASTLRGGDTQYF. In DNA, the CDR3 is TGTGCCAGCACCCTCCGGGGGGGAGATACGCAGTATTTT.

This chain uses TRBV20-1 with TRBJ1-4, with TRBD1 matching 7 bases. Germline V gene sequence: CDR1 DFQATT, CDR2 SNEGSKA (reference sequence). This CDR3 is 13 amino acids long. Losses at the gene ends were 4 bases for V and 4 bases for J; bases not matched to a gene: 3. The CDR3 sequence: CSATGTDNEKLFF. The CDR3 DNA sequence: TGCAGTGCTACCGGGACAGATAATGAAAAACTGTTTTTT.

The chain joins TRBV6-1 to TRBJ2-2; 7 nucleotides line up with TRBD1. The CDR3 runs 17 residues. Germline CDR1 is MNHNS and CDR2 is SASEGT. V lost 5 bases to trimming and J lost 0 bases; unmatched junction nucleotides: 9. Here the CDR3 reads CASSYSSTGPNTGELFF. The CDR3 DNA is TGTGCCAGCAGTTACTCCTCGACAGGGCCGAACACCGGGGAGCTGTTTTTT.

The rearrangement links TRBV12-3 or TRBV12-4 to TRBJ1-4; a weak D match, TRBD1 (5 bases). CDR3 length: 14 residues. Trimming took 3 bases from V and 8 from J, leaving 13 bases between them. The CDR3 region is CASSFTTAREKLFF. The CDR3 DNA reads TGTGCCAGCAGTTTTACGACAGCTAGGGAAAAACTGTTTTTT.

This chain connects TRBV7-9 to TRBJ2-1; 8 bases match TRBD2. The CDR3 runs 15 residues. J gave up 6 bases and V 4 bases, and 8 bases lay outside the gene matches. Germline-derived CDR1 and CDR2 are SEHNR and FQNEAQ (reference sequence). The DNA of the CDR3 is TGTGCCAGCAGCTCCCGGGGGGGCCCAGGCAATGAGCAGTTCTTC. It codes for CASSSRGGPGNEQFF.

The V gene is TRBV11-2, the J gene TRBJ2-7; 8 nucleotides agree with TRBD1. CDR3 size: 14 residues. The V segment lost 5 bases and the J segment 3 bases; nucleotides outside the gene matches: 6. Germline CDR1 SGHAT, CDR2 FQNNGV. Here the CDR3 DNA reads TGTGCCAGCAGCCCCCAGACAGGGGACTACGAGCAGTACTTC. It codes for CASSPQTGDYEQYF.

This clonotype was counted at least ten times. CDR3 sequence reads: CASSFYLDFPYEQYV. In DNA form, the CDR3 reads TGTGCCAGCAGCTTTTATCTGGATTTCCCCTACGAGCAGTACGTC. This chain uses TRBV7-2 with TRBJ2-7; D call uncertain. Trimming shortened V by 3 bases and J by 2 bases, and 14 bases separated the two germline ends. Germline values: CDR1 SGHTA, CDR2 FQGNSA. This CDR3 is built from 15 residues.

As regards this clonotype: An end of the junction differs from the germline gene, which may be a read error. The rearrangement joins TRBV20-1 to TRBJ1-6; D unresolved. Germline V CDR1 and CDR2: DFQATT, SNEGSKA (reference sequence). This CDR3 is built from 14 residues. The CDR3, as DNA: TGCAGTGCTAGAGGGGGATTTGAGGATTCACCCCTCTACTTT. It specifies CSARGGFEDSPLYF.

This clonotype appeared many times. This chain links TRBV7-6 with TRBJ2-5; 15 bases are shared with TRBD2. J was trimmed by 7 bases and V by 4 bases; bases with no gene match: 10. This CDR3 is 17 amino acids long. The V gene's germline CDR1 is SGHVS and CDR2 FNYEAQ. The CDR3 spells CASSSGGTSGGPGTQYF. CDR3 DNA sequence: TGTGCCAGCAGCTCCGGGGGGACTAGCGGGGGGCCAGGGACCCAGTACTTC. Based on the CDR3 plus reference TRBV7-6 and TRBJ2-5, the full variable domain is GAGVSQSPRYKVTKRGQDVALRCDPISGHVSLYWYRQALGQGPEFLTYFNYEAQQDKSGLPNDRFSAERPEGSISTLTIQRTEQRDSAMYRCASSSGGTSGGPGTQYFGPGTRLLVL.

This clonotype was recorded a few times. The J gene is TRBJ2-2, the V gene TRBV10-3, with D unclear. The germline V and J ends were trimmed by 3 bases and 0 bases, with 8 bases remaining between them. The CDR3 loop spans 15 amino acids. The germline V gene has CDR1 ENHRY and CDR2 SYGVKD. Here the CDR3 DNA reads TGTGCCATCAGTGATTGGACGACGAACACCGGGGAGCTGTTTTTT. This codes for CAISDWTTNTGELFF.

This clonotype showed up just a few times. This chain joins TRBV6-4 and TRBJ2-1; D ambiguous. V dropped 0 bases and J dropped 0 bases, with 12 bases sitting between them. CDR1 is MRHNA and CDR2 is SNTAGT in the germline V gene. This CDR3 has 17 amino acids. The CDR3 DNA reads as TGTGCCAGCAGTGACTCGCAGGAATGGAGCTCCTACAATGAGCAGTTCTTC. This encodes CASSDSQEWSSYNEQFF.

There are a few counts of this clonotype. The CDR3: CASRPTTGHTEAFF. The CDR3 nucleotides read TGTGCCAGCAGACCCACGACGGGCCACACTGAAGCTTTCTTT. This rearrangement joins TRBV6-2 or TRBV6-3 to TRBJ1-1; no reliable D call. The CDR3 runs 14 residues. V was clipped by 6 bases and J by 3 bases, with 14 bases between them. Germline assignment: CDR1 MNHEY and CDR2 SVGEGT.

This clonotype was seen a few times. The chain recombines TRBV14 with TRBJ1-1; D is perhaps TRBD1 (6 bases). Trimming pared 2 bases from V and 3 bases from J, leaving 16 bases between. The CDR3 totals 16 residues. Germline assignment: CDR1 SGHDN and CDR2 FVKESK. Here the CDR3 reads CASSQKSGGADTEAFF. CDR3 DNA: TGTGCCAGCAGCCAAAAATCTGGGGGGGCTGACACTGAAGCTTTCTTT. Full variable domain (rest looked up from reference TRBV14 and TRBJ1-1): EAGVTQFPSHSVIEKGQTVTLRCDPISGHDNLYWYRRVMGKEIKFLLHFVKESKQDESGMPNNRFLAERTGGTYSTLKVQPAELEDSGVYFCASSQKSGGADTEAFFGQGTRLTVV.

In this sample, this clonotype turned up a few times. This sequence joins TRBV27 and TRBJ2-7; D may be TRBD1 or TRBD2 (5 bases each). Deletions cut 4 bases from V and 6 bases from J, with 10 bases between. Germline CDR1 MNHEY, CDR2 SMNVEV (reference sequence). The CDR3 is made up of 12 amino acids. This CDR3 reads CASSSGTLEQYF. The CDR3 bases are TGTGCCAGCAGTTCGGGGACCCTCGAGCAGTACTTC.

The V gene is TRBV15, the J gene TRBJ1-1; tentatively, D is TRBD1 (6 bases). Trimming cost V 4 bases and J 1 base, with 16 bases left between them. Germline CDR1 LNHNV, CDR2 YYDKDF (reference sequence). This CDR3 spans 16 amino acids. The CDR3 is CATSNTPGTKNTEAFF. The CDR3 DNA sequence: TGTGCCACCAGCAATACACCCGGGACAAAGAACACTGAAGCTTTCTTT.

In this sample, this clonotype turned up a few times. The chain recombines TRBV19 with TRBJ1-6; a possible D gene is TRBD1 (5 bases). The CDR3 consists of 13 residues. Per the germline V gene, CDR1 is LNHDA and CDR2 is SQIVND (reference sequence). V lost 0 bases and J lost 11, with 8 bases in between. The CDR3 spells CASSIEGVAPLHF. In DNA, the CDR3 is TGTGCCAGTAGTATAGAAGGGGTTGCACCCCTCCACTTT.

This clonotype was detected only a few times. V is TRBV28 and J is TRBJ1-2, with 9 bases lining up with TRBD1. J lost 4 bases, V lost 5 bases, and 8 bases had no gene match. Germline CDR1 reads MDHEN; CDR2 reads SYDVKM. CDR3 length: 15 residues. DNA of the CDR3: TGTGCCAGCAGTGACTACGGGACAGGGATCTATGGCTACACCTTC. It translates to CASSDYGTGIYGYTF.

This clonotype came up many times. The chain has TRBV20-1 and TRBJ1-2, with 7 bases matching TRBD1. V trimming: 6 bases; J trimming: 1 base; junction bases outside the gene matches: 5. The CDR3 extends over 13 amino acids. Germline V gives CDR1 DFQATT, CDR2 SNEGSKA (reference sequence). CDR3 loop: CSATGEGNYGYTF. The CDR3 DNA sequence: TGCAGTGCCACAGGGGAGGGTAACTATGGCTACACCTTC.

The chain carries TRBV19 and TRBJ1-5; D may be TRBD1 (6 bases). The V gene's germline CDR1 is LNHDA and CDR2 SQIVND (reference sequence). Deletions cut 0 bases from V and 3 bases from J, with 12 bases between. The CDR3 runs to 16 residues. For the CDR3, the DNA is TGTGCCAGTAGTATAGATACAGGGAACCCCAATCAGCCCCAGCATTTT. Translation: CASSIDTGNPNQPQHF.

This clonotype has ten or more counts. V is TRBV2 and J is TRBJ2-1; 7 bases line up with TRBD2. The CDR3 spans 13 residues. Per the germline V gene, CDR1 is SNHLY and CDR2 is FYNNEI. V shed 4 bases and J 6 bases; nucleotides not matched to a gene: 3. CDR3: CASSVGGGNEQFF. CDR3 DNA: TGTGCCAGCAGTGTTGGCGGGGGCAATGAGCAGTTCTTC.

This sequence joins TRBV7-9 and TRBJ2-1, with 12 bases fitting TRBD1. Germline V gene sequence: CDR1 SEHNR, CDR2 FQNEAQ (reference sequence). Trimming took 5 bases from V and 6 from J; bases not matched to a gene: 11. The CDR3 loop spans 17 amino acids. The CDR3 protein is CASSKKSPGQGANEQFF. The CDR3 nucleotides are TGTGCCAGCAGCAAGAAGTCACCGGGACAGGGGGCCAATGAGCAGTTCTTC.